This TCR beta chain derives from a study of T cell responses to AZD1222 COVID-19 vaccine. Notes on this clone: Its antigen is not known.

General study results and limits: CD4 TCRs associated with vaccination spanned spike, dominating at 160-218 and 743-854.

Using immunoSEQ multiplex PCR, the repertoire was profiled, and TCRdb retains in-frame clones only, with some absent. Of some 64,000 clones listed, roughly 80% are singletons. This receptor was identified in an adult in good health. The input for sequencing was peripheral blood, taken on day 0 of AZD1222 vaccination.

The CDR3: CASSYSRYNEQFF. CDR3 in DNA: TGTGCCAGCAGTTATAGCCGGTACAATGAGCAGTTCTTC. The chain uses TRBV6-2 or TRBV6-3 and TRBJ2-1, with D uncertain. Trimming removed 3 bases from V and 4 bases from J, with 7 bases in between. Germline values: CDR1 MNHEY, CDR2 SVGEGT. The CDR3 length is 13 residues.